The clone carrying this T cell receptor (beta chain) was counted only a few times. Its antigen is unknown. With V trimmed by 0 bases and J by 4 bases, 5 bases remained unmatched. Germline V gene sequence: CDR1 MNHEY, CDR2 SVGAGI. The CDR3 is 16 residues long. Preparation of TCR beta libraries was done by quantitative 5'-RACE with molecular barcodes. MiXCR, run by TCRdb on the 5' RACE reads, gives a single entry per CDR3 protein. The sample gives a few hundred thousand distinct CDR3 sequences, roughly a tenth of which show up once; about 19% is in the top ten. These data come from a study of CD8 T cells in ankylosing spondylitis. Study findings and constraints: CD8+ cells made up the disease-linked clones, which were relatively rare in peripheral blood. Reportedly, disease-linked clones are significantly enriched in ankylosing spondylitis patients' matched synovial fluid.

The TCR was taken from a male donor with ankylosing spondylitis or in good health (not recorded which). The chain is built from TRBV6-5 and TRBJ2-5; 10 bases line up with TRBD2. Sequencing was performed on blood, either unsorted or a sorted T cell fraction (not recorded which). The CDR3 protein is CASSYSSSGGPETQYF. The CDR3 nucleotides are TGTGCCAGCAGTTACTCGAGTAGCGGGGGGCCAGAGACCCAGTACTTC.